Listed below are T cell receptor beta chains from one sample, sequenced in a study of T cell responses to AZD1222 COVID-19 vaccine. Only in-frame clones appear in the TCRdb table, and some are missing; sequencing was by immunoSEQ multiplex PCR. The sample includes 95,000 to 150,000 clones, over 85% of them seen just once. Source: peripheral blood, taken on day 0 of AZD1222 vaccination. The source of these receptors is an adult in good health. Each CDR3 is given with its conserved first and last residue. A D gene is named only where the DNA matches it firmly. For some rows the clone size is stated as once, few or many, or as a class when expanded; others skip it.

v_call	j_call	clone_size	d_call	cdr3_aa	cdr3_nt
TRBV27	TRBJ1-5	.	TRBD1	CASSLVQGAVYQPQHF	TGTGCCAGCAGTTTAGTACAGGGGGCGGTGTATCAGCCCCAGCATTTT
TRBV30	TRBJ2-7	.	TRBD1	CACRDRSGEQYF	TGTGCCTGCAGGGACAGGTCTGGCGAGCAGTACTTC
TRBV12-5	TRBJ2-2	.	.	CASGLVNGVNTGELFF	TGTGCTAGTGGTTTGGTAAACGGGGTTAACACCGGGGAGCTGTTTTTT
TRBV5-1	TRBJ1-1	.	.	CASRQNTEAFF	TGCGCCAGCAGACAAAACACTGAAGCTTTCTTT
TRBV19	TRBJ1-5	.	.	CASSTKGWGNQPQHF	TGTGCCAGTAGTACCAAAGGGTGGGGCAATCAGCCCCAGCATTTT
TRBV4-1	TRBJ2-2	.	TRBD2	CASSQSSSGVNTGELFF	TGCGCCAGCAGCCAGTCATCTAGCGGGGTGAACACCGGGGAGCTGTTTTTT
TRBV7-9	TRBJ1-1	.	.	CASSPSMGGVGTEAFF	TGTGCCAGCAGCCCCTCCATGGGCGGGGTCGGAACTGAAGCTTTCTTT
TRBV27	TRBJ2-7	.	.	CASSLGSHTYEQYF	TGTGCCAGCAGTCTAGGGTCTCATACCTACGAGCAGTACTTC
TRBV5-4	TRBJ1-2	.	TRBD1	CASSPPGQGTSYGYTF	TGTGCCAGCAGCCCTCCGGGACAGGGAACCTCCTATGGCTACACCTTC
TRBV7-8	TRBJ2-7	.	.	CASSFPGLTYEQYF	TGTGCCAGCAGCTTCCCGGGACTTACCTACGAGCAGTACTTC
TRBV6-6	TRBJ2-7	.	TRBD1	CASSPRDRGKTYEQYF	TGTGCCAGCAGCCCACGGGACAGGGGGAAAACCTACGAGCAGTACTTC
TRBV3-1/TRBV3-2	TRBJ2-7	.	.	CASSQDPARMGGRGSSYEQYF	TGTGCCAGCAGCCAAGATCCTGCAAGAATGGGAGGACGGGGAAGCTCCTACGAGCAGTACTTC
TRBV6-5	TRBJ1-2	.	.	CASNHPPSRNYGYTF	TGTGCCAGCAATCACCCCCCGTCCAGGAACTATGGCTACACCTTC
TRBV4-2	TRBJ2-1	few	TRBD2	CASSQGQGTSGRYEQFF	TGTGCCAGCAGCCAGGGCCAGGGGACTAGCGGGCGATATGAGCAGTTCTTC
TRBV28	TRBJ2-5	.	.	CAGGQPQETQYF	TGTGCCGGCGGACAGCCCCAAGAGACCCAGTACTTC
TRBV19	TRBJ2-7	.	TRBD2	CASSITSGVIYEQYF	TGTGCCAGTAGTATAACTAGCGGGGTAATCTACGAGCAGTACTTC
TRBV21-1	TRBJ1-3	.	.	CASSKGGEGTPLMGNTIYF	TGTGCCAGCAGCAAAGGGGGCGAGGGGACACCACTGATGGGAAACACCATATATTTT
TRBV4-1	TRBJ1-4	.	.	CASRGNNEKLFF	TGCGCCAGCAGGGGTAATAATGAAAAACTGTTTTTT
TRBV11-2	TRBJ1-3	.	.	CASSLGTASSSGNTIYF	TGTGCCAGCAGCTTAGGTACAGCATCGAGCTCTGGAAACACCATATATTTT
TRBV6-5	TRBJ2-3	.	.	CASSYSISEITDTQYF	TGTGCCAGCAGTTACTCGATATCAGAAATCACAGATACGCAGTATTTT
TRBV5-1	TRBJ2-1	.	TRBD1	CASTLGRQGMEQFF	TGCGCCAGCACCCTCGGACGACAGGGGATGGAGCAGTTCTTC
TRBV14	TRBJ1-1	.	.	CASSQQEGTEAFF	TGTGCCAGCAGCCAACAGGAGGGCACTGAAGCTTTCTTT